This passage covers 18 T cell receptor beta chains from one sample sequenced in a study of blood T cell repertoires in COVID-19. Assay: immunoSEQ multiplex PCR; the TCRdb copy retains only in-frame clones and omits some. The data hold approximately 250,000 clones, with about 91% observed a single time. Material: PBMCs or T cells enriched from blood (not recorded which). Source of these receptors: a woman between 40 and 55 years old with acute COVID-19.

The CDR3 region is CASSLGVAGYSYEQYF. As DNA, the CDR3 is TGTGCCAGCAGCTTGGGAGTGGCGGGTTACTCCTACGAGCAGTACTTC. V usage is TRBV5-5 and J usage is TRBJ2-7, with TRBD2 as a possible D gene (5 bases). Germline CDR1 and CDR2: SGHKS and YYEKEE (reference sequence). Trimming stripped 0 bases from V and 0 bases from J, with 13 bases between. This CDR3 has 16 residues.

This chain connects TRBV28 to TRBJ2-7; 10 bases fit TRBD2. The CDR3 length is 16 residues. The V segment lost 5 bases and the J segment 3 bases; nucleotides outside the gene matches: 10. The germline V gene has CDR1 MDHEN and CDR2 SYDVKM. As DNA, the CDR3 is TGTGCCAGCAGTCCGACCCCCGCTAGCGGGAGCTACGAGCAGTACTTC. It specifies CASSPTPASGSYEQYF.

The gene calls are TRBV5-8 and TRBJ2-4, with D uncertain. Germline lookup yields CDR1 SGHTS and CDR2 YDEGEE. This CDR3 comprises 15 residues. V was pared by 2 bases and J by 0 bases, with 9 bases between. The CDR3 coding sequence is TGTGCCAGCAGCTTCTTAGAGCTAGCCAAAAACATTCAGTACTTC. It specifies CASSFLELAKNIQYF.

The chain combines TRBV30 with TRBJ1-5; the D is unclear. Germline CDR1 GTSNPN, CDR2 SVGIG (reference sequence). Trimming left V 1 base short and J 6 bases short, with 10 bases between. The CDR3 is made up of 13 amino acids. The CDR3 region is CAWSEGGFQPQHF. Written as DNA, the CDR3 is TGTGCCTGGAGTGAGGGAGGATTTCAGCCCCAGCATTTT.

The rearrangement joins TRBV5-4 to TRBJ1-2, with 10 bases identical to TRBD1. With 4 bases clipped from V and 7 bases from J, the junction kept 13 bases outside the gene matches. The CDR3 is 16 amino acids. Germline loops: CDR1 SGHNT, CDR2 YYREEE (reference sequence). The CDR3 sequence is CASSRDRGTEGSGYTF. The CDR3 DNA reads TGTGCCAGCAGCCGGGACAGGGGCACAGAGGGATCTGGCTACACCTTC.

This chain connects TRBV9 to TRBJ1-3; D unresolved. Per the germline V gene, CDR1 is SGDLS and CDR2 is YYNGEE. The CDR3 is made up of 15 amino acids. Between the trimmed V and J ends, which lost 1 base and 1 base, there was a span of 9 bases. This CDR3 is CASSVSGRSGNTIYF. The CDR3 DNA sequence: TGTGCCAGCAGCGTATCGGGTCGGTCTGGAAACACCATATATTTT.

The chain carries TRBV10-2 and TRBJ2-7; D not certain. The CDR3 spans 13 residues. From germline, CDR1 is WSHSY and CDR2 SAAADI. Trimming stripped 6 bases from V and 3 bases from J, with 12 bases between. The CDR3 DNA sequence: TGCGCCAGCAGAAAGGCTTCGGGCTACGAGCAGTACGTC. It translates to CASRKASGYEQYV.

The chain recombines TRBV3-1 (or the pseudogene TRBV3-2) with TRBJ2-2; 8 bases are a match to TRBD2. Germline V gene sequence: CDR1 LGHDT, CDR2 YNNKEL (reference sequence). The CDR3 runs 16 residues. J gave up 1 base and V 5 bases, and 6 bases lay outside the gene matches. CDR3 in amino acids: CASSNRLALNTGELFF. The CDR3, as DNA: TGTGCCAGCAGCAACAGACTAGCGTTGAACACCGGGGAGCTGTTTTTT.

The chain links TRBV15 to TRBJ2-7; a weak D match, TRBD2 (7 bases). Per the germline V gene, CDR1 is LNHNV and CDR2 is YYDKDF (reference sequence). V was pared by 3 bases and J by 5 bases, with 20 bases between. The CDR3 totals 16 residues. CDR3 in DNA: TGTGCCACCAGCAGGGGGGCCTGGCGGGAGATCGACGAGCAGTACTTC. It yields the protein CATSRGAWREIDEQYF.

The J gene is TRBJ2-6, the V gene TRBV15; the D gene is possibly TRBD1 (5 bases). In germline, CDR1 is LNHNV, CDR2 YYDKDF (reference sequence). Trimming took off 5 bases at V and 1 base at J, with 9 bases between the two ends. The CDR3 is 15 amino acids. CDR3 sequence (DNA): TGTGCCACCAGCCCAGACAGATCTGGGGCCAACGTCCTGACTTTC. Translated, it gives CATSPDRSGANVLTF.

This clone was seen once. The J gene is TRBJ2-2, the V gene TRBV3-1 (or the pseudogene TRBV3-2); 9 bases fit TRBD2. In germline, CDR1 is LGHDT, CDR2 YNNKEL (reference sequence). The CDR3 covers 15 residues. V gave up 4 bases and J gave up 5 bases; unmatched junction bases: 5. The CDR3 region has the DNA TGTGCCAGCAGCCTTAGAGCGGGAGGAACCGGGGAGCTGTTTTTT. Protein sequence: CASSLRAGGTGELFF.

This chain joins TRBV18 and TRBJ1-1; D is possibly TRBD1 (6 bases). V dropped 2 bases and J dropped 0 bases, with 13 bases sitting between them. Germline values: CDR1 KGHSH, CDR2 LQKENI. There are 16 residues in the CDR3. This CDR3 is CASSPGTGRLNTEAFF. The DNA of the CDR3 is TGTGCCAGCTCACCAGGCACAGGGCGATTGAACACTGAAGCTTTCTTT.

CDR3 sequence (DNA): TGTGCCAGCAGGACCGGGACAGGGGAGACCTACGAGCAGTACTTC. It encodes CASRTGTGETYEQYF. The chain employs TRBV6-5 and TRBJ2-7; TRBD1 matches 10 bases. The CDR3 loop spans 15 amino acids. CDR1 is MNHEY and CDR2 is SVGAGI in the germline V gene. The trim removed 6 bases at V and 2 bases at J, leaving 7 bases unmatched.

This clone was observed a single time. The chain combines TRBV7-2 with TRBJ1-1; possible D gene TRBD1, 6 bases. Trimming took off 6 bases at V and 3 bases at J, with 17 bases between the two ends. This CDR3 region has 15 residues. Looked up from germline, CDR1 is SGHTA and CDR2 is FQGNSA. The CDR3 spells CASSWTALGDTEAFF. The CDR3, as DNA: TGTGCCAGCAGTTGGACAGCGCTCGGCGACACTGAAGCTTTCTTT.

This rearrangement joins TRBV29-1 to TRBJ2-2, with TRBD1 matching over 10 bases. Germline assignment: CDR1 SQVTM and CDR2 ANQGSEA. Trimming removed 6 bases from V and 4 bases from J; junction bases left unmatched: 5. The CDR3 extends over 14 amino acids. The DNA for the CDR3 is TGCAGCGTCTGGGACAGGGGCTTCACCGGGGAGCTGTTTTTT. The encoded protein is CSVWDRGFTGELFF.

The gene calls are TRBV7-8 and TRBJ1-4, with TRBD1 as a possible D gene (5 bases). V was shortened by 8 bases and J by 0 bases, with 10 bases between the two germline ends. The germline CDR1 and CDR2 sequences are SGHVS and FQNEAQ. CDR3 length: 14 amino acids. This chain's CDR3 is CASGQEATNEKLFF. The DNA for the CDR3 is TGTGCCAGCGGACAAGAAGCAACTAATGAAAAACTGTTTTTT. Full variable domain (remainder filled in from reference TRBV7-8 and TRBJ1-4): GAGVSQSPRYKVAKRGQDVALRCDPISGHVSLFWYQQALGQGPEFLTYFQNEAQLDKSGLPSDRFFAERPEGSVSTLKIQRTQQEDSAVYLCASGQEATNEKLFFGSGTQLSVL.

The chain has TRBV7-2 and TRBJ1-1; TRBD1 matches at 7 bases. V was pared by 5 bases and J by 3 bases, with 6 bases of the junction left unmatched. The V gene's germline CDR1 is SGHTA and CDR2 FQGNSA. The CDR3 consists of 14 residues. CDR3: CASSTRQGYTEAFF. In nucleotides, the CDR3 is TGTGCCAGCAGCACCCGACAGGGCTACACTGAAGCTTTCTTT. Using reference TRBV7-2 and TRBJ1-1 for the parts outside the CDR3, the full variable domain is GAGVSQSPSNKVTEKGKDVELRCDPISGHTALYWYRQSLGQGLEFLIYFQGNSAPDKSGLPSDRFSAERTGGSVSTLTIQRTQQEDSAVYLCASSTRQGYTEAFFGQGTRLTVV.

V and J are TRBV7-3 and TRBJ2-5, with D tentatively TRBD2 (5 bases). V dropped 3 bases and J dropped 5 bases, with 10 bases sitting between them. The CDR3 length is 13 residues. Germline V gene lookup returns CDR1 SGHTA and CDR2 FQGTGA. Here the CDR3 reads CASSFGPGETQYF. The CDR3 DNA reads as TGTGCCAGCAGCTTCGGTCCGGGGGAGACCCAGTACTTC.